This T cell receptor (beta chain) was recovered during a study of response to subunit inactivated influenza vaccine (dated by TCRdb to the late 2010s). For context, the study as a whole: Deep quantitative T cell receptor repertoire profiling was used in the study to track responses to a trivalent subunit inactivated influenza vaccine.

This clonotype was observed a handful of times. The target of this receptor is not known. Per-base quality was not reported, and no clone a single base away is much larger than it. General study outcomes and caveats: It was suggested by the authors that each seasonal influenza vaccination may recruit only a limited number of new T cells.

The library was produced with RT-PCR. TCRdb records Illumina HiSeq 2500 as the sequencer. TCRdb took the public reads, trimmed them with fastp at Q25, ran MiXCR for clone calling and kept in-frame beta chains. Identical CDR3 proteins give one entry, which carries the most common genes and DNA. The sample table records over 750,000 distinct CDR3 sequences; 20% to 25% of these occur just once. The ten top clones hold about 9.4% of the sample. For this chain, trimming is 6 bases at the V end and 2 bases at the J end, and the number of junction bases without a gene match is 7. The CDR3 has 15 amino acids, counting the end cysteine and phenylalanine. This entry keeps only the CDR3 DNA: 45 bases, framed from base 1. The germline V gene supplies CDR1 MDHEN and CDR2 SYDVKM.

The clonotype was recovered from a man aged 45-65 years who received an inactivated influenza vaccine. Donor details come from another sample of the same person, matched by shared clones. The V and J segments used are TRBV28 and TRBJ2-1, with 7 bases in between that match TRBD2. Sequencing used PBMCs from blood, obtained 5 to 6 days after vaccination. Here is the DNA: TGTGCCAGCAGAGGACTAGATGGGACCTACAATGAGCAGTTCTTC. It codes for CASRGLDGTYNEQFF.